This T cell receptor beta chain came from a study of T cells in Graves' hyperthyroidism and ophthalmopathy. Findings and limits, study-wide: A 13 V-J signature model discriminated ophthalmopathy versus stable hyperthyroidism.

For Graves' hyperthyroidism to be stable, ophthalmopathy could not progress within 18 months. Pregnant or lactating patients were excluded, as were those with uncontrolled infection or other autoimmune disease. What was amplified from RNA transcripts were TCR beta CDR3 regions. The HTBI primer set served for first-round RT-PCR of the TCR CDR3. Each CDR3 protein is one row after TCRdb ran MiXCR on the multiplex PCR reads. The sample has 500,000 to 750,000 distinct CDR3 sequences, 46% seen once. Remarks on this clonotype: Its specificity is not known.

The CDR3 totals 16 residues. J gave up 4 bases and V 3 bases, and 9 bases lay outside the gene matches. Germline loops: CDR1 SGHTA, CDR2 FQGNSA. Sequencing used peripheral blood or thyroid tissue (not recorded which). This TCR came from a young woman with Graves' hyperthyroidism. The chain combines TRBV7-2 with TRBJ1-2, with 9 nucleotides matching TRBD1. CDR3 coding DNA: TGTGCCAGCAGCTTCAGATGGGACAGGGAGGGCTATGGCTACACCTTC. This translates into CASSFRWDREGYGYTF.